The 14 T cell receptor beta chains given below trace back to one sample, sequenced in a study of control samples from healthy donors and cancer patients. Data came from immunoSEQ multiplex PCR; TCRdb stores just in-frame clones and leaves some out. The sample has over 80,000 clones; about nine tenths are singletons. The specimen sequenced was blood. The receptors come from a man in his thirties or forties in good health.

CDR3 DNA sequence: TGTGCCAGCACTGGAGGGGGTCAGCCCCAGCATTTT. Translation gives CASTGGGQPQHF. The chain uses TRBV28 and TRBJ1-5, with a weak D call TRBD1 (6 bases). V was cut by 7 bases and J by 6 bases, with 10 bases left in between. The CDR3 length is 12 residues. Germline V lookup: CDR1 MDHEN, CDR2 SYDVKM.

J is TRBJ1-5 and V is TRBV7-2, with D unclear. Trimming shortened V by 0 bases and J by 1 base, and 10 bases separated the two germline ends. The CDR3 totals 16 residues. Germline V lookup: CDR1 SGHTA, CDR2 FQGNSA. Here the CDR3 reads CASSLAPFGSNQPQHF. The CDR3 coding sequence is TGTGCCAGCAGCTTAGCACCGTTTGGGAGCAATCAGCCCCAGCATTTT. The full variable domain, rest sourced from reference TRBV7-2 and TRBJ1-5, is GAGVSQSPSNKVTEKGKDVELRCDPISGHTALYWYRQSLGQGLEFLIYFQGNSAPDKSGLPSDRFSAERTGGSVSTLTIQRTQQEDSAVYLCASSLAPFGSNQPQHFGDGTRLSIL.

A remark on this clone: Germline is not matched at one junction end, which may reflect a read error. The chain recombines TRBV5-1 with TRBJ2-1; the D is unclear. CDR1 is SGHRS, CDR2 YFSETQ, per germline. This CDR3 has 12 amino acids. The CDR3 DNA reads as TGCGCCAGCAGCTTGGTCTACAATGAGCATTTCTTC. It is translated as CASSLVYNEHFF.

V gene TRBV9 combines with J gene TRBJ2-7; 7 nucleotides line up with TRBD2. Per the germline V gene, CDR1 is SGDLS and CDR2 is YYNGEE. CDR3 length: 15 residues. V shed 4 bases and J 0 bases; nucleotides not matched to a gene: 7. Here the CDR3 DNA reads TGTGCCAGCAGCTTTTCTAGCGGCAGCTCCTACGAGCAGTACTTC. Amino acids: CASSFSSGSSYEQYF.

The J gene is TRBJ1-2, the V gene TRBV25-1; D gene ambiguous. The CDR3 spans 15 residues. Germline V lookup: CDR1 MGHDK, CDR2 SYGVNS. The V end lost 0 bases, the J end lost 4 bases, and 12 bases lay between the germline ends. This CDR3 reads CASSEYPGPLYGYTF. In DNA form, the CDR3 reads TGTGCCAGCAGTGAATACCCCGGGCCCCTCTATGGCTACACCTTC.

J is TRBJ1-1 and V is TRBV29-1; 10 nucleotides match TRBD1. The J segment lost 11 bases and the V segment lost 1 base, leaving 10 bases of the junction unmatched. CDR1 and CDR2 (germline): SQVTM, ANQGSEA. This CDR3 comprises 14 residues. CDR3 DNA sequence: TGCAGCGTTGAAGGCTCGGGACAGGGGATCGGGGCTTTCTTT. This sequence encodes CSVEGSGQGIGAFF.

DNA for the CDR3: TGTGCCAGCAGCTTAGGGGCGCTGACGAACACTGAAGCTTTCTTT. Its translation: CASSLGALTNTEAFF. V gene TRBV11-1 combines with J gene TRBJ1-1, with D hard to call. The CDR3 runs to 15 residues. V lost 1 base, J lost 1 base, and 10 bases lay in between. The V gene's germline CDR1 is SGHAT and CDR2 FQDESV (reference sequence).

The V gene is TRBV12-2, the J gene TRBJ1-6; TRBD1, the table's D call, lacks a check against the DNA. TRBV12-2 is a recognized pseudogene. The CDR3 covers 17 residues. Here the CDR3 DNA reads TGTGCAAGTCGCTTATCCTTGGGGCCGTCCACAAATTCACCCCTCCACTTT. Protein sequence: CASRLSLGPSTNSPLHF.

The J gene is TRBJ2-7, the V gene TRBV4-3, with TRBD1 matching over 7 bases. This CDR3 is 16 amino acids long. J was trimmed by 3 bases and V by 1 base; bases with no gene match: 9. Germline V CDR1 and CDR2: LGHNA, YSLEER. In DNA, the CDR3 is TGCGCCAGCAGCCAAGGGGAGACAGGGTTGTTCTACGAGCAGTACTTC. Translated, it gives CASSQGETGLFYEQYF.

The chain has TRBV9 and TRBJ2-5, with a possible D match to TRBD1 (6 bases). The V and J ends lost 3 bases and 3 bases respectively, with 15 bases between them. There are 15 residues in the CDR3. Germline V gene data show CDR1 as SGDLS and CDR2 as YYNGEE. The CDR3 spells CASSASSGVEETQYF. Written as DNA, the CDR3 is TGTGCCAGCAGCGCCAGCTCAGGGGTGGAAGAGACCCAGTACTTC.

The gene calls are TRBV19 and TRBJ2-3; D call uncertain. From germline, CDR1 is LNHDA and CDR2 SQIVND (reference sequence). With 3 bases removed from V and 2 bases from J, the gap between germline ends came to 6 bases. The CDR3 runs to 13 residues. The CDR3 loop is CASSIPYTDTQYF. The CDR3 nucleotides are TGTGCCAGTAGTATCCCCTACACAGATACGCAGTATTTT.

V is TRBV14 and J is TRBJ1-4; the D is unclear. CDR3 size: 16 residues. V lost 4 bases and J 0 bases, leaving 12 bases between the germline ends. Per germline, CDR1 SGHDN and CDR2 FVKESK. Here the CDR3 DNA reads TGTGCCAGCAGCCCCCGCGGTTCGGCAACTAATGAAAAACTGTTTTTT. Translation gives CASSPRGSATNEKLFF.

The chain links TRBV7-7 to TRBJ2-2, with 10 nucleotides matching TRBD2. V lost 1 base, J lost 6 bases, and 2 bases stayed unmatched. CDR3 length: 15 residues. Germline assignment: CDR1 SSHAT and CDR2 FNYEAQ (reference sequence). The CDR3 nucleotides are TGTGCCAGCAGCTTAGTCCTAGCGGGGGCCGGGGAGCTGTTTTTT. The encoded protein is CASSLVLAGAGELFF.

This rearrangement joins TRBV4-1 to TRBJ2-1, with D tentatively TRBD2 (6 bases). CDR3 length: 14 amino acids. Germline values: CDR1 MGHRA, CDR2 YSYEKL. V lost 4 bases and J 9 bases, leaving 16 bases between the germline ends. The CDR3 protein is CASSPNTEGGEQFF. For the CDR3, the DNA is TGCGCCAGCAGCCCTAACACCGAGGGAGGTGAGCAGTTCTTC.